This T cell receptor (beta chain) was sequenced in a study of blood T cell repertoires in COVID-19. Sequencing used immunoSEQ multiplex PCR; TCRdb keeps in-frame clones, though not all of them. The sample includes around 370,000 clones, approximately 90% of them seen just once. This CDR3 has 14 amino acids. Germline V gene data show CDR1 as SNHLY and CDR2 as FYNNEI. V was pared by 6 bases and J by 1 base, with 5 bases of the junction left unmatched. V gene TRBV2 combines with J gene TRBJ1-1, with 7 bases fitting TRBD1. The specimen sequenced was PBMCs or T cells enriched from blood (not recorded which). The clonotype was recovered from a woman aged 18-29 years who had recovered from COVID-19. The CDR3 sequence: CASRPTGANTEAFF. The DNA for the CDR3 is TGTGCCAGCAGGCCAACAGGGGCGAACACTGAAGCTTTCTTT.